The clone carrying this T cell receptor beta chain appeared a few times. Its antigen is still unknown. Sequencing of the DNA from cultured CD4+ T cells was carried out with the Oncomine TCR Beta short-read assay. Investigators obtained genomic DNA by extraction from cultured CD4+ T cells. TCRdb re-called the PCR reads through MiXCR, storing one row per CDR3 protein. The sample contains about 26,000 distinct CDR3 sequences, 41% of which appear only once. The sample is drawn from a study of vaccination and CD4 T cells after COVID-19. Across the study: Stimulation of the cells used overlapping spike peptide pools from SARS-CoV-2 and from the common cold coronaviruses HCoV-NL63, HCoV-OC43 and HCoV-229E.

Described time point: late sampling 161 to 241 days after vaccination in a few convalescent patients. The treatment is: roughly nine-day PBMC culture with coronavirus spike peptide pools or control peptides (ViraFEST assay). Sequencing used CD4+ T cells from blood, cultured in vitro, obtained about 7 months after SARS-CoV-2 vaccination. The receptor comes from a human donor who had recovered from COVID-19.

The CDR3 bases are TGTGCCACCAGCAGAGGGACAGGCTCTGGAAACACCATATATTTT. It translates to CATSRGTGSGNTIYF. The chain has TRBV15 and TRBJ1-3; TRBD1 matches at 7 bases. The germline CDR1 and CDR2 sequences are LNHNV and YYDKDF (reference sequence). The V segment lost 1 base and the J segment 0 bases; nucleotides outside the gene matches: 0. This CDR3 is built from 15 residues.